These T cell receptor beta chains were read from a single sample in a study of control samples from healthy donors and cancer patients. Generated by immunoSEQ multiplex PCR, the TCRdb table keeps only in-frame clones and is missing some. The sample lists 35,000 to 50,000 clones, approximately 87% occurring once. Specimen: blood. The source of these receptors is a man in his 60s in good health. Each CDR3 is given with its conserved first and last residue. D genes are given only for firm matches. Clone size is not always given. Where it is, it says once, few, many or a class for expanded clones.

>TRBJ1-2|TRBV19|NA|NA
TGTGCCAGTAGTATAGCCAGGGATGGCTACACCTTC
CASSIARDGYTF
>TRBJ2-7|TRBV9|NA|NA
TGTGCCAGCAGCGTAGATTTGTACTACGAGCAGTACTTC
CASSVDLYYEQYF
>TRBJ1-2|TRBV2|NA|NA
TGTGCCAGCAGTGCCCGTTGGGAGGATGGCTACACCTTC
CASSARWEDGYTF
>TRBJ1-6|TRBV27|NA|NA
TGTGCCACCGGCAGGGCAGGTAATTCACCCCTCCACTTT
CATGRAGNSPLHF
>TRBJ2-3|TRBV7-9|NA|TRBD2
TGTGCCAGCAGCTTTTCGACTAGCGGGAGAACAGATACGCAGTATTTT
CASSFSTSGRTDTQYF
>TRBJ2-7|TRBV5-4|NA|TRBD1
TGTGCCAGCAGTTATGACAGGGTAAACGAGCAGTACTTC
CASSYDRVNEQYF
>TRBJ2-5|TRBV7-6|NA|TRBD2
TGTGCCAGCAGCTTAGCGGGGCTAGCGGGATTCCAAGAGACCCAGTACTTC
CASSLAGLAGFQETQYF
>TRBJ1-1|TRBV30|NA|NA
TGTGCCTGGAGTGGCCGCCAGGGAGCGGGTTCCTTGAACACTGAAGCTTTCTTT
CAWSGRQGAGSLNTEAFF
>TRBJ1-1|TRBV12-3/TRBV12-4|NA|NA
TGTGCCAGCAGACGCGCTGAAGCTTTCTTT
CASRRAEAFF
>TRBJ2-7|TRBV29-1|NA|NA
TGCAGCGTTGATTTTCAGGGGGGCTCCTACGAGCAGTACTTC
CSVDFQGGSYEQYF
>TRBJ2-2|TRBV11-3|NA|TRBD2
TGTGCCAGCAGCTTAACCGGGAGGGGGGAGCTGTTTTTT
CASSLTGRGELFF
>TRBJ2-1|TRBV27|NA|NA
TGTGCCAGCAGTTCGGACTGGTGGAATGAGCAGTTCTTC
CASSSDWWNEQFF
>TRBJ1-2|TRBV12-3/TRBV12-4|NA|NA
TGTGCCAGCAGTTTGAGTCGAGGCTACACCTTC
CASSLSRGYTF
>TRBJ1-5|TRBV19|few|TRBD1
TGTGCCAGTAGCCGGGACAGGAATCAGCCCCAGCATTTT
CASSRDRNQPQHF
>TRBJ2-7|TRBV30|NA|TRBD1
TGTGCCTGGCATCCCCCGGGACAGGGGAACGAGCAGTACTTC
CAWHPPGQGNEQYF
>TRBJ1-2|TRBV23-1|once|TRBD1
TGCGCCCGGAAGGGGACAGGGGCTCATAACTATGGCTACACCTTC
CARKGTGAHNYGYTF
>TRBJ1-4|TRBV7-2|NA|NA
TGTGCCAGCAGCCGGGGGGGGCCGAATGAAAAACTGTTTTTT
CASSRGGPNEKLFF
>TRBJ2-5|TRBV5-8|NA|NA
TGTGCCAGCAGCTTGGCGGGACAAAACAAAGAGACCCAGTACTTC
CASSLAGQNKETQYF
>TRBJ1-5|TRBV10-1|NA|NA
TGCGCCAGCAGTTCTCAGGGAAATCAGCCCCAGCATTTT
CASSSQGNQPQHF
>TRBJ2-7|TRBV7-7|NA|TRBD2
TGTGCTAGCAGCTTGTTAGCGGGAGGAACCTACGAGCAGTACTTC
CASSLLAGGTYEQYF
>TRBJ1-1|TRBV6-5|NA|NA
TGTGCCAGCACCGCTTATTCGGGTCGCACTGAAGCTTTCTTT
CASTAYSGRTEAFF
>TRBJ2-7|TRBV7-9|NA|TRBD1
TGTGCCAGCAACCCCGGTCAGGGGGTCTACGAGCAGTACTTC
CASNPGQGVYEQYF